These 3 T cell receptor beta chains were all obtained from the same sample, sequenced in a study of Graves' ophthalmopathy and Graves' hyperthyroidism. RNA transcripts were the source from which TCR beta CDR3 regions were amplified. Second-round multiplex PCR came after a first-round RT-PCR that employed HTBI primers. From the multiplex PCR reads, TCRdb called clonotypes with MiXCR, one entry per CDR3 protein. The repertoire holds about 200,000 distinct CDR3 sequences, with roughly 27% as singletons. Sequences were obtained from peripheral blood. Every receptor here comes from a man between 45 and 60 years old with Graves' ophthalmopathy.

This clonotype was found many times. The genes are TRBV20-1 and TRBJ2-7, with 7 bases that match TRBD2. After removal of 3 bases from V and 7 bases from J, the junction contained 3 bases not matched to a gene. In germline, CDR1 is DFQATT, CDR2 SNEGSKA (reference sequence). This CDR3 contains 11 residues. The CDR3 region is CSASEGGEQYF. The CDR3 DNA reads TGCAGTGCTAGTGAGGGAGGGGAGCAGTACTTC.

The chain is built from TRBV20-1 and TRBJ1-1; possibly TRBD1 for D (5 bases). V gave up 0 bases and J gave up 5 bases, with 13 bases separating them. The CDR3 runs 14 residues. Germline V gives CDR1 DFQATT, CDR2 SNEGSKA (reference sequence). DNA for the CDR3: TGCAGTGCTAGAGATGTGGGGGGTGAAACTGAAGCTTTCTTT. It yields the protein CSARDVGGETEAFF.

Comments on this clonotype: A much larger clone sits a single nucleotide away, making a read error possible. CDR3 nucleotide sequence: TGTGCCCGGAGTATGGGACAGGGTGAAGCTTTCTTT. Translating it yields CARSMGQGEAFF. V gene TRBV30 combines with J gene TRBJ1-1; 9 bases line up with TRBD1. The CDR3 is 12 residues long. Germline CDR1 reads GTSNPN; CDR2 reads SVGIG (reference sequence).